This entry concerns a single T cell receptor (beta chain). Its antigen is unidentified. This sample is drawn from a study of T cell responses to AZD1222 COVID-19 vaccine. Sequenced by immunoSEQ multiplex PCR; TCRdb stores in-frame clones only, minus some. Of about 160,000 clones in the sample, 85% to 90% were seen once. Trimming removed 1 base from V and 6 bases from J, with 17 bases in between. From germline, CDR1 is SGHKS and CDR2 YYEKEE (reference sequence). The CDR3 contains 16 residues. Regarding the study as a whole: Sampling that yielded the repertoires occurred only after the peak T cell response. Of spike-specific TCRs, nearly half reportedly target regions left unmutated in variants. Donors were chiefly white British, with a greater number of females, and clonal diversity was perhaps underestimated.

This material consisted of peripheral blood, taken on day 0 of AZD1222 vaccination. This TCR was recovered from an adult in good health. The J gene is TRBJ1-3, the V gene TRBV5-5; tentative D call: TRBD1 (6 bases). The CDR3 here is CASSLIRTGRANTIYF. The CDR3 region has the DNA TGTGCCAGCAGCTTGATCCGCACAGGGCGAGCAAACACCATATATTTT. The variable domain in full, with the rest retrieved from reference TRBV5-5 and TRBJ1-3, is DAGVTQSPTHLIKTRGQQVTLRCSPISGHKSVSWYQQVLGQGPQFIFQYYEKEERGRGNFPDRFSARQFPNYSSELNVNALLLGDSALYLCASSLIRTGRANTIYFGEGSWLTVV.